The 2 T cell receptor beta chains presented below share a single source sample, sequenced in a study of Graves' ophthalmopathy and Graves' hyperthyroidism. Amplified TCR beta CDR3 regions were obtained using RNA transcripts as template. RT-PCR was first run with HTBI primers, then multiplex PCR in a second round. Using its own MiXCR run on the multiplex PCR reads, TCRdb lists one record per CDR3 protein. This table has around 600,000 distinct CDR3 sequences, about 40% appearing once. Sequencing input: peripheral blood. These TCRs come from an adult man with Graves' ophthalmopathy.

The chain recombines TRBV7-2 with TRBJ2-5, with TRBD2 matching 14 bases. This CDR3 has 16 residues. In germline, CDR1 is SGHTA, CDR2 FQGNSA. Trimming cost V 6 bases and J 2 bases; bases outside gene matches: 5. Written as DNA, the CDR3 is TGTGCCAGCAGGCCGAGACTAGCGGGGGGGCAAGAGACCCAGTACTTC. This sequence encodes CASRPRLAGGQETQYF.

The table lists this clonotype with many counts. The CDR3 nucleotides are TGTGCCAGCAGCCCTGACAGTCACGAGCAGTACTTC. Translated: CASSPDSHEQYF. The V and J genes are TRBV2 and TRBJ2-7; possibly TRBD1 for D (5 bases). The CDR3 spans 12 residues. V lost 6 bases, J lost 5 bases, and 11 bases lay in between. The germline CDR1 and CDR2 sequences are SNHLY and FYNNEI.